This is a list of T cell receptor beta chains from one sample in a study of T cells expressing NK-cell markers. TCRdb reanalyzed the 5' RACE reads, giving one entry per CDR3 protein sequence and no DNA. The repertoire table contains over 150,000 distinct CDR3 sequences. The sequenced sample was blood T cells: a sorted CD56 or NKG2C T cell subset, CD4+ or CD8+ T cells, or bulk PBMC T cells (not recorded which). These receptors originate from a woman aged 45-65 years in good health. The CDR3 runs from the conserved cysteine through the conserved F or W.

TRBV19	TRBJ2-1	CASSGRITSGILDEQFF
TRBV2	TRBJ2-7	CASSPLELAGASYEQYF
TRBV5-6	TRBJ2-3	CASSPTGPRRGGTDTQYF
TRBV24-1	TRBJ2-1	CATSRADNEQFF
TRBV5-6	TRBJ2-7	CASSPISAYEQYF
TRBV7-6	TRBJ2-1	CASSLERASAHEQFF
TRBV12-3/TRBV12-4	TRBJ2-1	CASAEPDYNEQFF
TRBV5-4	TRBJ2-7	CASSFLRNEQYF
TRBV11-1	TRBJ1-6	CASSLRVTNSPLHF
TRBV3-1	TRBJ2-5	CASSHLSAGEEETQYF
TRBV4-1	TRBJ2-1	CASSLAGVRNEQFF
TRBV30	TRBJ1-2	CAWSVRTPRANYGYTF
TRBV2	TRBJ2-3	CASIDGQGNTQYF
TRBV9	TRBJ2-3	CASSTRQGTDTQYF
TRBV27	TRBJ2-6	CASSRGDSGANVLTF
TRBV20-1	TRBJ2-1	CSAPSRPYEQFF
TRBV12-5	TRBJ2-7	CASGLIGTRTYEQYF
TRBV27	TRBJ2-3	CASSLGQGIGDTQYF
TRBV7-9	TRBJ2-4	CASSLGDRRTSGTKNIQYF
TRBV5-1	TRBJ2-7	CASSFQQGSLLVEQYF
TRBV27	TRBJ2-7	CASSGTEAYEQYF
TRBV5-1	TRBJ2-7	CASSDRGIPYEQYF
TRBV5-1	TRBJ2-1	CASRDRPENFEQFF
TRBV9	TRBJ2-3	CASSSRPSTDTQYF
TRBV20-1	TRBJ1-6	CSAYPGQGGSSSPLHF
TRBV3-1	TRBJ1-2	CASSHNQHYGYTF
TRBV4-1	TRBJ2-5	CASSQPRGTGEETQYF
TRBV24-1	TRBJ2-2	CATSDIPGSYTGELFF
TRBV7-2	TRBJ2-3	CASSLLAGGRADTQYF
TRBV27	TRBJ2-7	CASSRRDRHYEQYF
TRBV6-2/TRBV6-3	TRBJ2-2	CASSRGTSGNTGELFF
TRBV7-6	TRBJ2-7	CASSKVEGRGYEQYF
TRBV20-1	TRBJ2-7	CSAVPRDSYEQYF
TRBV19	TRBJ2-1	CASSIARTGYNEQFF
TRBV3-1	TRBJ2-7	CASSQVAARSSYEQYF
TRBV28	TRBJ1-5	CASSFGDPGPQHF
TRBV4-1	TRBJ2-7	CASSPRQGTTYEQYF
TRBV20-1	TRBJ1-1	CSARDLGRILNTEAFF
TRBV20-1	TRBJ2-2	CSARDRRDYTGELFF
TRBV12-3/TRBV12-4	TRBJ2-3	CASSLGGQTDTQYF
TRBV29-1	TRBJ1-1	CSVEIPPQAFF
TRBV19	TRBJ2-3	CASSDPREGTDTQYF
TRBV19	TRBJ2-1	CASTAGSNEQFF
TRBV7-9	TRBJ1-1	CASWGTLNTEAFF
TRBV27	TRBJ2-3	CASSLRGGLDLDTQYF
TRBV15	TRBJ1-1	CATSAAQGRDTEAFF
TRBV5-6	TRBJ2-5	CASSIPSGRAPGTQYF
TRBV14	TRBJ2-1	CASSLGQGGINEQFF
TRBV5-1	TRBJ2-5	CASSLEVWGLAGGQETQYF
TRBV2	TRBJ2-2	CASSEGGQNGELFF
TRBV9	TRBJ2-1	CASSVAVLAGGHEQFF
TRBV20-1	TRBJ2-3	CSARDQQRAQRSDTQYF
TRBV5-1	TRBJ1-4	CASRDTNEKLFF
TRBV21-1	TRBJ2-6	CASSTRDRKSGANVLTF
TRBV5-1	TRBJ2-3	CASSFQFRGGDTQYF
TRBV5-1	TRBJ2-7	CASSKEGAREQYF
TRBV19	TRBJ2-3	CASCSFSTDTQYF